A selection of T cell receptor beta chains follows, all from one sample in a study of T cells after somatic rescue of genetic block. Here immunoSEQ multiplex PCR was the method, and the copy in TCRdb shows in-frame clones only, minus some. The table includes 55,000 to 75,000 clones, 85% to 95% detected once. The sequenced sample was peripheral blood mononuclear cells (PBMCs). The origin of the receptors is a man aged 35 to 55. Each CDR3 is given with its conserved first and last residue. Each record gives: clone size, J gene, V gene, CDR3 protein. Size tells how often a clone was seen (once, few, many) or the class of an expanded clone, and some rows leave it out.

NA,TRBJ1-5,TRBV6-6,CASMVGQSNQPQHF
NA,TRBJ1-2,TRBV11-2,CASSLLWGLRGYTF
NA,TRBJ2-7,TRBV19,CASSALSQGISYEQYF
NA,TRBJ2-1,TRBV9,CASSQGGSSYNEQFF
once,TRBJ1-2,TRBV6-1,CASISRQDYGYTF
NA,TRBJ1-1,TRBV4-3,CASSHRVTENTEAFF
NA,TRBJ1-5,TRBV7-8,CASSSLEFSKRNQPQHF
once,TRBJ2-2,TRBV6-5,CASSYSLAGVTGELFF
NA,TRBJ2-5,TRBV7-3,CASSRGDGETQYF
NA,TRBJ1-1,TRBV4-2,CASSQHLGRQVDTEAFF
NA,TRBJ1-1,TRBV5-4,CASSLRQGNTEAFF
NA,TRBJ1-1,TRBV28,CASSWTGSEAFF
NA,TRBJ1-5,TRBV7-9,CASSLGTDDLLPQHF
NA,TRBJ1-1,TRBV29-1,CSVPGRRNTEAFF
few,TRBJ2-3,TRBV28,CASSLLAGTDTQYF
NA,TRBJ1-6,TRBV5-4,CASSPTGSGNSPLHF
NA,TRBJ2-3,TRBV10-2,CASTSGGAGTDTQYF
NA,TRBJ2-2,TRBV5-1,CASSLGTSFAGELFF
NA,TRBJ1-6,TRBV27,CASRGQGGSPLHF
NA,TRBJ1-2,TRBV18,CASSPNRGSYGYTF
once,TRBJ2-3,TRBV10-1,CASSDRTSGSTDTQYF
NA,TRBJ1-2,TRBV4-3,CASSQDAAGLGGYTF
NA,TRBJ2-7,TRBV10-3,CAISESRTTYEQYF
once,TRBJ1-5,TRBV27,CASSPGQGNQPQHF
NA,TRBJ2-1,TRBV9,CASSAAPDQGGGTYNEQFF
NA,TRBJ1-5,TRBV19,CASSISPQGGRPQHF
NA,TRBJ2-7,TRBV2,CASSDRQGKDYEQYF
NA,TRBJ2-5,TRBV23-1,CASSLRSRGKETQYF
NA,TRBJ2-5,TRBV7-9,CASSPGSQETQYF
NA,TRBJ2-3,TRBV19,CASSIGESVTQYF
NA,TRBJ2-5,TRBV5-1,CASSLQETQYF
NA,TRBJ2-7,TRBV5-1,CASSLGLGEGFYEQYF
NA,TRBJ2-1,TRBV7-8,CASSYPGAGINEQFF
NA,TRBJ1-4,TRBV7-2,CASSQDRPNEKLFF
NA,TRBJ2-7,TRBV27,CASSFLGDREQYF
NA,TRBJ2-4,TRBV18,CASSPTAGTFGAKNIQYF
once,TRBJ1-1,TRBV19,CASLGAGHTEAFF
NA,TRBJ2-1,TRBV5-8,CASAPWSGYRTNEQFF
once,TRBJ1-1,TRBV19,CASSLSTVGIVAEAFF
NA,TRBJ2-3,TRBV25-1,CASSEGWDTQYF
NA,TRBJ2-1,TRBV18,CASSRAGGAEVQFF
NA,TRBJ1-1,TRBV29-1,CSAVGQGANTEAFF